A selection of T cell receptor beta chains follows, all from one sample in a study of T cells in Graves' hyperthyroidism and ophthalmopathy. MiXCR was run by TCRdb on the multiplex PCR reads, yielding one entry per CDR3 protein. Of fewer than 500,000 distinct CDR3 sequences in the sample, approximately 15% were seen once. The specimen was blood. Receptor source: a woman aged 25-40 years with Graves' ophthalmopathy. Both conserved end residues are part of each CDR3. The D gene is left open where the match is weak. Not every row has a clone size; where given, it reads once, few, many or a size class.

V gene,J gene,clone size,D gene,CDR3 protein,CDR3 DNA
TRBV5-1,TRBJ2-2,many,.,CASSFRAGELFF,TGCGCCAGCAGCTTCAGGGCCGGGGAGCTGTTTTTT
TRBV3-1,TRBJ2-3,many,TRBD2,CASSQDRGGVTDTQYF,TGTGCCAGCAGCCAAGATCGGGGGGGGGTCACAGATACGCAGTATTTT
TRBV30,TRBJ2-3,many,.,CAWTAGVGTDTQYF,TGTGCCTGGACTGCCGGGGTGGGGACAGATACGCAGTATTTT
TRBV12-3/TRBV12-4,TRBJ2-3,many,TRBD2,CASSLSTAGVRTDTQYF,TGTGCCAGCAGTTTATCAACGGCGGGGGTACGCACAGATACGCAGTATTTT
TRBV11-2,TRBJ1-4,many,.,CASSLKTLQSEKLFF,TGTGCCAGCAGCTTAAAAACTTTACAGTCCGAAAAACTGTTTTTT
TRBV20-1,TRBJ2-1,many,.,CSARDHKEGPNEQFF,TGCAGTGCTAGAGATCATAAAGAGGGCCCCAATGAGCAGTTCTTC
TRBV27,TRBJ2-2,many,.,CASRPIQGTGNTGELFF,TGTGCCAGCAGACCAATACAGGGTACAGGGAACACCGGGGAGCTGTTTTTT
TRBV28,TRBJ2-7,many,.,CASSLAGKASYEQYF,TGTGCCAGCAGTTTAGCGGGGAAAGCCAGCTACGAGCAGTACTTC
TRBV2,TRBJ1-1,.,.,CASSQDLRGRAFF,TGTGCCAGCAGTCAGGACTTGCGTGGAAGAGCTTTCTTT
TRBV27,TRBJ1-2,many,TRBD1,CASSYTGTGIYGYTF,TGTGCCAGCAGTTACACCGGGACAGGGATCTATGGCTACACCTTC
TRBV18,TRBJ1-1,many,TRBD1,CASSPQYGRGNPEAFF,TGTGCCAGCTCACCACAGTACGGCAGGGGGAACCCTGAAGCTTTCTTT
TRBV6-1,TRBJ1-2,.,.,CASSRATLANYGYTF,TGTGCCAGCAGCCGGGCCACCTTGGCGAACTATGGCTACACCTTC
TRBV20-1,TRBJ1-1,many,TRBD1,CSARTGGVLNTEAFF,TGCAGTGCTAGGACAGGGGGTGTTTTAAACACTGAAGCTTTCTTT
TRBV29-1,TRBJ2-1,few,TRBD2,CSVHSGASSYNEQFF,TGCAGCGTTCATAGCGGGGCCAGCTCCTACAATGAGCAGTTCTTC
TRBV27,TRBJ2-1,.,.,CASSLKWANEQFF,TGTGCCAGCAGTTTAAAGTGGGCGAATGAGCAGTTCTTC
TRBV15,TRBJ1-2,many,.,CATSTGDPLVVYGYTF,TGTGCCACCAGCACCGGGGACCCCCTGGTCGTCTATGGCTACACCTTC
TRBV19,TRBJ1-5,few,.,CASSWGQEQPQHF,TGTGCCAGTAGTTGGGGGCAGGAACAGCCCCAGCATTTT